This TCR beta chain was captured in a study of graft-versus-host responses after intestinal transplantation. Study overall: Transplants were multivisceral, liver-intestinal, or isolated intestinal. Every transplant recipient was induced with anti-thymocyte globulin, then maintained on tacrolimus and steroids for around 3 years.

Worth noting for this clone: The antigen remains unidentified.

Study results and limitations: Allografts of patients with graft-donor T cell macrochimerism showed high graft-versus-host to host-versus-graft clone ratios. Among recipient marrow samples, GvH clones were found; some appeared first in ileum or blood.

Germline CDR1 MDHEN, CDR2 SYDVKM. The germline V and J ends were trimmed by 5 bases and 2 bases, with 1 base remaining between them. The CDR3 has 11 amino acids. The data were produced by immunoSEQ multiplex PCR, yet TCRdb's version contains in-frame clones alone and is incomplete. Of about 50,000 clones listed, about nine tenths were seen once; the top ten hold 2% to 2.5%. V usage is TRBV28 and J usage is TRBJ1-5; D is unresolved. This TCR came from a human donor who was the organ donor for an intestinal transplant. The specimen was unstimulated CD4+ T cells sorted from spleen or lymph node cells, collected before transplant. CDR3 residues: CASSGNQPQHF. The CDR3, as DNA: TGTGCCAGCAGTGGCAATCAGCCCCAGCATTTT.